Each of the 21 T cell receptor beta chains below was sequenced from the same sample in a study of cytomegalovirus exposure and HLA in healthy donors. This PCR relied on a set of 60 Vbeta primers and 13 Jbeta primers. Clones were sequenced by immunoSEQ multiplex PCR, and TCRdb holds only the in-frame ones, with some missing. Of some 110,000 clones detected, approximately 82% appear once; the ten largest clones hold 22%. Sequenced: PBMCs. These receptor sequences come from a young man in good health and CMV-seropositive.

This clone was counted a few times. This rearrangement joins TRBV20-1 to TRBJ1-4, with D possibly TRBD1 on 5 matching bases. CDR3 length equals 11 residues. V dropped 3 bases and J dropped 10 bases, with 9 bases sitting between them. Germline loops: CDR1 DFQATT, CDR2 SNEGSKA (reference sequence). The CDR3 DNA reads TGCAGTGCTAGTATGACAGTAAAACTGTTTTTT. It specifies CSASMTVKLFF.

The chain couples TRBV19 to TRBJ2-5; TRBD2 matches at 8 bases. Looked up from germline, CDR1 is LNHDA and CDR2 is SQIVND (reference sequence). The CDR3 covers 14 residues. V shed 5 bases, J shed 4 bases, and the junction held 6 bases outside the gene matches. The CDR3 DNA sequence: TGTGCCAGTAGTTCGGGGGGGGGCCCAGAGACCCAGTACTTC. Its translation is CASSSGGGPETQYF.

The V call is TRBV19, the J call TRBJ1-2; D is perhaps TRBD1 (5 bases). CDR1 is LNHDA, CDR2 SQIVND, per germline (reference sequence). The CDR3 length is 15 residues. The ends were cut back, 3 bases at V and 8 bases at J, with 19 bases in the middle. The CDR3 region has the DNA TGTGCCAGTAGTATCCAGGACACCAACCTTTGGGGCTACACCTTC. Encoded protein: CASSIQDTNLWGYTF.

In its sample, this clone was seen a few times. In nucleotides, the CDR3 is TGCAGCGTTGAGTCCGGGACAGGGGCGGCAGAGACCCAGTACTTC. Its protein product is CSVESGTGAAETQYF. The chain links TRBV29-1 to TRBJ2-5; 10 positions agree with TRBD1. Germline V gene sequence: CDR1 SQVTM, CDR2 ANQGSEA. V lost 3 bases to trimming and J lost 4 bases; unmatched junction nucleotides: 8. The CDR3 loop spans 15 amino acids. The full variable domain, in which reference TRBV29-1 and TRBJ2-5 provide the parts outside the CDR3, is SAVISQKPSRDICQRGTSLTIQCQVDSQVTMMFWYRQQPGQSLTLIATANQGSEATYESGFVIDKFPISRPNLTFSTLTVSNMSPEDSSIYLCSVESGTGAAETQYFGPGTRLLVL.

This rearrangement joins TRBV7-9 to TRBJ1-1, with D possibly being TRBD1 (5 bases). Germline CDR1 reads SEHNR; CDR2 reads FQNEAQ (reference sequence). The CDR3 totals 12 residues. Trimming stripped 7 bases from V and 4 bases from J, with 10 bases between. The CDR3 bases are TGTGCCAGCATAGGCGGGGCCACTGAAGCTTTCTTT. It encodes CASIGGATEAFF.

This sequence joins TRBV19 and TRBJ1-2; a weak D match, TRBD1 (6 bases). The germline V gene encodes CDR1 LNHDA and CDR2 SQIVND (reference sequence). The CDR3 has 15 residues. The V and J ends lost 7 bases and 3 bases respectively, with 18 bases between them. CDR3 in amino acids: CASTFGGGAYYGYTF. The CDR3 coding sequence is TGTGCCAGTACTTTTGGTGGGGGCGCGTACTATGGCTACACCTTC.

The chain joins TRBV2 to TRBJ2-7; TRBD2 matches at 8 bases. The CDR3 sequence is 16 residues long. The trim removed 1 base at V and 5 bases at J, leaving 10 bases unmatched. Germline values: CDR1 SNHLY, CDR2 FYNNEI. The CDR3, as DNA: TGTGCCAGCAGTGAAGAGGCGGGGGGTTCTGGGGACGAGCAGTACTTC. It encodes CASSEEAGGSGDEQYF.

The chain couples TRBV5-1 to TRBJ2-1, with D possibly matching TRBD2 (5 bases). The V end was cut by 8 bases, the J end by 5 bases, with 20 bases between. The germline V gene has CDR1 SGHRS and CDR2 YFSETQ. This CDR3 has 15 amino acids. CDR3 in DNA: TGCGCCAGTCAGTTGAGGGCAGGTCCCAACAATGAGCAGTTCTTC. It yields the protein CASQLRAGPNNEQFF.

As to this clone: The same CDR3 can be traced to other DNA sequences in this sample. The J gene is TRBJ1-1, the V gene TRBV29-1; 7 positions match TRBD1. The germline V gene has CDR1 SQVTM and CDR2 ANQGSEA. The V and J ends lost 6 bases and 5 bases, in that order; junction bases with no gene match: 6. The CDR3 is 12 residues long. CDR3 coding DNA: TGCAGCGTACCCACAGGGGAAACTGAAGCTTTCTTT. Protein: CSVPTGETEAFF.

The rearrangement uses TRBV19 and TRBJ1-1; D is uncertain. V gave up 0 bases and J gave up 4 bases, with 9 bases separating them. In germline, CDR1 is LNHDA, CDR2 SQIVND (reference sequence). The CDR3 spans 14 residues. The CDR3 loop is CASSIDLRVTEAFF. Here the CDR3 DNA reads TGTGCCAGTAGTATAGATCTGAGGGTCACTGAAGCTTTCTTT. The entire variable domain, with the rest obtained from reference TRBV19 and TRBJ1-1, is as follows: DGGITQSPKYLFRKEGQNVTLSCEQNLNHDAMYWYRQDPGQGLRLIYYSQIVNDFQKGDIAEGYSVSREKKESFPLTVTSAQKNPTAFYLCASSIDLRVTEAFFGQGTRLTVV.

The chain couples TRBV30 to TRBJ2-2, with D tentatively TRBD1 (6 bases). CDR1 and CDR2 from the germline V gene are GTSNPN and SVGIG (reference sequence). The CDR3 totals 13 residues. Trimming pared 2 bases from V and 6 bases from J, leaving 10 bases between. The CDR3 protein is CAWSLTGPGELFF. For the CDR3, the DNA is TGTGCCTGGAGTTTAACAGGGCCCGGGGAGCTGTTTTTT.

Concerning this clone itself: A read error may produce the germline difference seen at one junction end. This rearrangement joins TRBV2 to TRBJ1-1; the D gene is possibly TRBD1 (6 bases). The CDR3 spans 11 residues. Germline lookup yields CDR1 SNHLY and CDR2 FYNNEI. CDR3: CASIQGNVAQF. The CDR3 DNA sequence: TGTGCCAGTATACAGGGAAACGTAGCGCAGTTT.

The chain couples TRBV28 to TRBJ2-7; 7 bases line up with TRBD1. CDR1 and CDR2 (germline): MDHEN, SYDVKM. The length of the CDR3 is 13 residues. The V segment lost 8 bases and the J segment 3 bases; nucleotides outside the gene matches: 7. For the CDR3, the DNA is TGTGCCAGCCGCGGACAGGATCGCTACGAGCAGTACTTC. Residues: CASRGQDRYEQYF.

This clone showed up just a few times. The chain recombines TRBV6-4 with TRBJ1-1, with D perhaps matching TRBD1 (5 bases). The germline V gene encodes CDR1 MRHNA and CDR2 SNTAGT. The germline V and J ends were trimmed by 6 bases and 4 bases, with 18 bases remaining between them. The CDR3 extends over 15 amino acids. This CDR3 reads CASRVRLGQGTEAFF. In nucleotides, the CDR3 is TGTGCCAGCAGGGTCCGGCTCGGGCAGGGCACTGAAGCTTTCTTT.

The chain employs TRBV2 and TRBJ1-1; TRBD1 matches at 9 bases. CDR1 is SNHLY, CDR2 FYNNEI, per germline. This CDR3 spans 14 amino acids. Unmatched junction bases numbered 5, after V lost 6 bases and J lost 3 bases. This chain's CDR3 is CASRVDRGDTEAFF. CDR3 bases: TGTGCCAGCAGAGTAGACAGGGGGGACACTGAAGCTTTCTTT.

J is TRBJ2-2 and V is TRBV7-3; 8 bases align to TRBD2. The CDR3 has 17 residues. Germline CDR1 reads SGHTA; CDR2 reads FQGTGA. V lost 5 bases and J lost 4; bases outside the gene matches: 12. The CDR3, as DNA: TGTGCCAGCAGCCGGGCGAACGGGGGGGCCGGCACCGGGGAGCTGTTTTTT. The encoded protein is CASSRANGGAGTGELFF.

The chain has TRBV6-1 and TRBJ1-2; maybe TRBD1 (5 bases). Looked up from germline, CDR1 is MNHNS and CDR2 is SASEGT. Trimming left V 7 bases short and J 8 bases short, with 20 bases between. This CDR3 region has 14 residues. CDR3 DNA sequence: TGTGCCAGCACTCTATTCACGGGGCGGGAAGGCTACACCTTC. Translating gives CASTLFTGREGYTF.

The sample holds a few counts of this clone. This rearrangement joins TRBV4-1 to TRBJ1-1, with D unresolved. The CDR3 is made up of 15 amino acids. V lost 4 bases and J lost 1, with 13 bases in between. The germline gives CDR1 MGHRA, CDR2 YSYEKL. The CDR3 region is CASSRLGSKNTEAFF. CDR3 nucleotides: TGCGCCAGCAGCCGGTTGGGGAGTAAGAACACTGAAGCTTTCTTT.

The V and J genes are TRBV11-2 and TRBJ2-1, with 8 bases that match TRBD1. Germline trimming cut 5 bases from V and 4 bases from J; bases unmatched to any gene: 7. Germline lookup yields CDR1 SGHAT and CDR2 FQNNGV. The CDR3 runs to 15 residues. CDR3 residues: CASSQAGTGYNEQFF. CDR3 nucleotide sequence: TGTGCCAGCAGCCAGGCCGGGACAGGTTACAATGAGCAGTTCTTC.

Written as DNA, the CDR3 is TGTGCCAGCGGCCCCCTAGCGGATATCACAGATACGCAGTATTTT. This encodes CASGPLADITDTQYF. V is TRBV7-2 and J is TRBJ2-3; 7 bases match TRBD2. This CDR3 comprises 15 residues. Losses at the gene ends were 8 bases for V and 2 bases for J; bases not matched to a gene: 10. Germline V gene sequence: CDR1 SGHTA, CDR2 FQGNSA.

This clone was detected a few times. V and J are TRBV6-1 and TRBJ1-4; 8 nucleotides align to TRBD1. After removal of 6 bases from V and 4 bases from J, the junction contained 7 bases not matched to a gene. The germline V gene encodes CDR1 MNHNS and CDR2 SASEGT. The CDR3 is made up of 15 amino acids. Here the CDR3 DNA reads TGTGCCAGCAGCGACCAGACAGGGGTTAATGAAAAACTGTTTTTT. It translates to CASSDQTGVNEKLFF.